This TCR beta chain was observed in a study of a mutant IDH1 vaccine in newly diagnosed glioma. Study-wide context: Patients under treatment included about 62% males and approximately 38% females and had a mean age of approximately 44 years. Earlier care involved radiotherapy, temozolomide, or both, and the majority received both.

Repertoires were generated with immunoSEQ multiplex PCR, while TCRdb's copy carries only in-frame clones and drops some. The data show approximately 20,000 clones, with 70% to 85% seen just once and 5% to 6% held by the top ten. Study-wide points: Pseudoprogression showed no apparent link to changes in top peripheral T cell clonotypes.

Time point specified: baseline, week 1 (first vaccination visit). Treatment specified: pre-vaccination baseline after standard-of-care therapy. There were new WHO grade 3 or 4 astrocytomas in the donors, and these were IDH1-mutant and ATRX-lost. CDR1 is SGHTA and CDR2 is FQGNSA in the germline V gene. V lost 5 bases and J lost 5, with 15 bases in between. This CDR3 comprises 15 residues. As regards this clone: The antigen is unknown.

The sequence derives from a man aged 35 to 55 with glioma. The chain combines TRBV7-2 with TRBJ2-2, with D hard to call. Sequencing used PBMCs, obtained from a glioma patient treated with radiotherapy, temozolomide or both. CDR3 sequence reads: CASSTTSVPTGELFF. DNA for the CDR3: TGTGCCAGCAGCACGACTTCAGTGCCTACCGGGGAGCTGTTTTTT.